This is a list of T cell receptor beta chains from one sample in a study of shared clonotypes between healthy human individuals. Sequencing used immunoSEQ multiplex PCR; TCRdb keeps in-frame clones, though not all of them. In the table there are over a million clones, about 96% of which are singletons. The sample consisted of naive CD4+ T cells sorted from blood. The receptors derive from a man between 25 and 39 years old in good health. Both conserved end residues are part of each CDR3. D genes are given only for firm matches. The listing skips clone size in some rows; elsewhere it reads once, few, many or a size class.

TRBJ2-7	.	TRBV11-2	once	CASSNLKTTTREQYF	TGTGCCAGCAGCAACCTCAAGACAACTACGAGAGAGCAGTACTTC
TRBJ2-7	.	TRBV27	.	CASSPLGPGYEQYF	TGTGCCAGCAGTCCTTTGGGGCCTGGCTACGAGCAGTACTTC
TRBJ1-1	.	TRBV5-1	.	CASRNDGRDTLNTEAFF	TGCGCCAGCAGAAATGATGGTCGGGACACTTTGAACACTGAAGCTTTCTTT
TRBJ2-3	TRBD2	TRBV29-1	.	CSVDEGASGRFEDTQYF	TGCAGCGTGGACGAAGGGGCTAGCGGGAGGTTTGAAGATACGCAGTATTTT
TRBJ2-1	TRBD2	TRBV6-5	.	CASSTGLADRNEQFF	TGTGCCAGCAGTACGGGACTAGCGGACCGCAATGAGCAGTTCTTC
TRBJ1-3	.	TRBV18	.	CASSPDGYSGNTIYF	TGTGCCAGCTCACCGGACGGATACTCTGGAAACACCATATATTTT
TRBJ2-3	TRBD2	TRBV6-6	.	CASSKRAVGGTDTQYF	TGTGCCAGCAGCAAAAGGGCGGTGGGAGGGACAGATACGCAGTATTTT
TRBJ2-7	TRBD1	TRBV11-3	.	CASTRGTGVYEQYF	TGTGCCAGCACTAGGGGGACAGGGGTATACGAGCAGTACTTC
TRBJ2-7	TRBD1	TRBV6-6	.	CASSYSRQGNSYEQYF	TGTGCCAGCAGTTACTCGAGACAGGGTAACTCCTACGAGCAGTACTTC
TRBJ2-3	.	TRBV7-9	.	CASSYGVRADTQYF	TGTGCCAGCAGCTACGGTGTGAGGGCAGATACGCAGTATTTT
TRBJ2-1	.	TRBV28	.	CASSSGTDVNNEQFF	TGTGCCAGCAGTTCCGGGACGGATGTAAACAATGAGCAGTTCTTC
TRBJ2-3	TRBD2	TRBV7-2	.	CASSRGTSGPRWGTDTQYF	TGTGCCAGCAGTCGGGGGACTAGCGGACCCCGGTGGGGCACAGATACGCAGTATTTT
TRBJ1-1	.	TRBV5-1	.	CASSFTENTEAFF	TGCGCCAGCAGCTTCACAGAGAACACTGAAGCTTTCTTT
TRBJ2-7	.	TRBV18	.	CASSPGSYEQYF	TGTGCCAGCTCCCCAGGAAGCTACGAGCAGTACTTC
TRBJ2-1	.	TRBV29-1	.	CSVLTGLYNEQFF	TGCAGCGTTTTAACAGGGCTTTACAATGAGCAGTTCTTC
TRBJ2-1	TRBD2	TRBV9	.	CASSASSLGGERPHNEQFF	TGTGCCAGCAGCGCCTCTTCCCTGGGGGGGGAGCGCCCTCACAATGAGCAGTTCTTC
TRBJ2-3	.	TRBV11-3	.	CASSLQEADTQYF	TGTGCCAGCAGCTTACAAGAAGCAGATACGCAGTATTTT
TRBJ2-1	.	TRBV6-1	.	CASSLAGYNEQFF	TGTGCCAGCAGCCTTGCCGGGTACAATGAGCAGTTCTTC
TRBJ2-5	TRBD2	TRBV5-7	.	CASSRGLAPQETQYF	TGTGCCAGCAGCCGGGGACTAGCCCCTCAAGAGACCCAGTACTTC
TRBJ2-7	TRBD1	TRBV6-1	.	CASWRGDRPYEQYF	TGTGCCAGCTGGAGAGGGGACAGGCCATACGAGCAGTACTTC
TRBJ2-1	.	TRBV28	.	CATRDNEQFF	TGTGCCACCAGGGACAATGAGCAGTTCTTC
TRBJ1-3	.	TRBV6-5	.	CASSLTFSSGNTIYF	TGTGCCAGCAGCCTAACATTTAGCTCTGGAAACACCATATATTTT
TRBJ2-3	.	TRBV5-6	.	CASSLWGAQGRTDTQYF	TGTGCCAGCAGCTTGTGGGGGGCGCAGGGACGCACAGATACGCAGTATTTT
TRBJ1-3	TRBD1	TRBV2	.	CASSPQGGGNTIYF	TGTGCCAGCAGCCCGCAGGGGGGTGGAAACACCATATATTTT
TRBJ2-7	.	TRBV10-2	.	CASSEGSYEQYF	TGCGCCAGCAGTGAGGGCTCCTACGAGCAGTACTTC
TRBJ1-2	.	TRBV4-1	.	CASSQDSWDYGYTF	TGCGCCAGCAGCCAAGATTCTTGGGATTATGGCTACACCTTC
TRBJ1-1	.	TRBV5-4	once	CASSRPGVGEDTEAFF	TGTGCCAGCAGCCGGCCGGGGGTCGGGGAAGACACTGAAGCTTTCTTT
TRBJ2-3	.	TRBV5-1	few	CASSLVRTDTQYF	TGCGCCAGCAGCTTGGTCCGGACAGATACGCAGTATTTT
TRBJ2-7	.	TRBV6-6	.	CASSYRLFFEQYF	TGTGCCAGCAGTTATCGCCTTTTTTTCGAGCAGTACTTC
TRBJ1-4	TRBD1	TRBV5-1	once	CASSSNAGQGNEKLFF	TGCGCCAGCAGCTCAAACGCGGGACAGGGGAATGAAAAACTGTTTTTT
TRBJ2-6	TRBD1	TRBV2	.	CASSGRQGQYGGANVLTF	TGTGCCAGCAGTGGTCGACAGGGTCAGTACGGTGGGGCCAACGTCCTGACTTTC
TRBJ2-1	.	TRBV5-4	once	CASSDWRIQDEQFF	TGTGCCAGCAGCGATTGGAGGATTCAGGATGAGCAGTTCTTC
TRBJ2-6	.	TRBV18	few	CASSPVGGSGANVLTF	TGTGCCAGCTCACCAGTGGGAGGCTCTGGGGCCAACGTCCTGACTTTC
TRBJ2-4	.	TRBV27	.	CASSFSGTKNIQYF	TGTGCCAGCAGTTTTTCCGGGACGAAAAACATTCAGTACTTC
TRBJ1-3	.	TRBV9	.	CASSLQVAGNTIYF	TGTGCCAGCAGCTTACAGGTCGCTGGAAACACCATATATTTT
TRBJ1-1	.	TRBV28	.	CASSPSVQNTEAFF	TGTGCCAGCAGTCCCTCGGTCCAGAACACTGAAGCTTTCTTT
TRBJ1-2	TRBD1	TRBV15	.	CATSRDTGDRIHSGTF	TGTGCCACCAGCAGAGATACTGGGGACAGAATCCACTCGGGCACCTTC
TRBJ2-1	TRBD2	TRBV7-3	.	CASSRGTSGRNEQFF	TGTGCCAGCAGCCGGGGGACTAGCGGGAGGAATGAGCAGTTCTTC
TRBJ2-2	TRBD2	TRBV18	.	CASSPFTGLAGTGELFF	TGTGCCAGCTCACCTTTCACGGGACTAGCGGGCACCGGGGAGCTGTTTTTT
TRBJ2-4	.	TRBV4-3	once	CASSQLPDVAKNIQYF	TGCGCCAGCAGCCAACTCCCAGACGTAGCCAAAAACATTCAGTACTTC
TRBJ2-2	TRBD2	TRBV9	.	CASSPRLAANTGELFF	TGTGCCAGCAGCCCCCGACTAGCGGCCAACACCGGGGAGCTGTTTTTT
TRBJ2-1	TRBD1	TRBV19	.	CASSIPVNRGRSYNEQFF	TGTGCCAGTAGTATTCCAGTAAACAGGGGACGATCCTACAATGAGCAGTTCTTC
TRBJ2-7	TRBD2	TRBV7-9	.	CASSSPGLAGVYEQYF	TGTGCCAGCAGCTCACCTGGACTAGCGGGAGTCTACGAGCAGTACTTC
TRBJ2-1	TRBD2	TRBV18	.	CASSDGLAGYNEQFF	TGTGCCAGCTCAGACGGACTAGCGGGATACAATGAGCAGTTCTTC
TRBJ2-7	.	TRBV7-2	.	CASSLSGTLDEQYF	TGTGCCAGCAGCTTATCCGGGACCCTCGACGAGCAGTACTTC
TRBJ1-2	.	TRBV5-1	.	CASSLVGSNYGYTF	TGCGCCAGCAGCTTGGTGGGGTCTAACTATGGCTACACCTTC
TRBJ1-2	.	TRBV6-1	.	CASIDSPSVYGYTF	TGTGCCAGCATTGACAGTCCCTCAGTTTATGGCTACACCTTC
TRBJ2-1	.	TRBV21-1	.	CASSGLTGQGSGNEQFF	TGTGCCAGCAGCGGCCTGACGGGACAGGGGTCTGGCAATGAGCAGTTCTTC